Sequencing of this TCR beta chain was carried out in a study of shared clonotypes between healthy human individuals. Study conclusions and caveats: Some naive CD4 clonotypes, approximately 4.5%, turned up in common across a few donors. Naive subsets usually exceeded memory subsets in estimated richness. A small donor pool kept down the genetic and exposure-history diversity that was represented.

As defined, naive CD8 cells were CD45RO-negative and positively selected for CCR7, with terminally differentiated effector memory CD45RA+ cells excluded. Recent vaccinations or acute infections were absent in the healthy HIV-negative adult donors. As for this clone: Its antigen is still unknown. The same CDR3 also results from other DNA sequences found in this sample.

Clones were read by immunoSEQ multiplex PCR, and TCRdb kept only the in-frame ones, dropping some. This table has some 2.1 million clones, about 95% appearing once. V dropped 2 bases and J dropped 2 bases, with 10 bases sitting between them. Germline V gene lookup returns CDR1 MNHEY and CDR2 SMNVEV (reference sequence). The CDR3 has 14 amino acids. The chain recombines TRBV27 with TRBJ2-7; D gene unclear. Sequencing was carried out using naive CD8+ T cells sorted from blood. The origin of this receptor is a man aged 18 to 29 in good health. The CDR3, as DNA: TGTGCCAGCAGTTTAAAGAGAGGCGCCTACGAGCAGTACTTC. Translation gives CASSLKRGAYEQYF.